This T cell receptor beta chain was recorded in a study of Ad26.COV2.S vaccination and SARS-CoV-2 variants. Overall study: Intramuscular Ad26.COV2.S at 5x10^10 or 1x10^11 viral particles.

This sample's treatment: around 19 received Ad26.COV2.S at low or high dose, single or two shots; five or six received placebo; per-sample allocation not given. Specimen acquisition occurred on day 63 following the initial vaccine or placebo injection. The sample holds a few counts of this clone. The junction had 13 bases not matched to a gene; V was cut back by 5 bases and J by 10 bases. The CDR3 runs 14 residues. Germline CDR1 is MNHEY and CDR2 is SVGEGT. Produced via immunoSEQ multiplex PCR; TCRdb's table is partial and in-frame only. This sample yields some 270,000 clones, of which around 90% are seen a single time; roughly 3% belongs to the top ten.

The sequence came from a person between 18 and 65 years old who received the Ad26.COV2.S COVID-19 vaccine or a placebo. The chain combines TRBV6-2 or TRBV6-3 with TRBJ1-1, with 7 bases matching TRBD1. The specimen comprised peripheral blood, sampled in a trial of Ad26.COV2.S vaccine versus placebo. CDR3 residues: CASSNRQGGIAAFF. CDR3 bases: TGTGCCAGCAGTAACCGACAGGGCGGTATTGCAGCTTTCTTT.